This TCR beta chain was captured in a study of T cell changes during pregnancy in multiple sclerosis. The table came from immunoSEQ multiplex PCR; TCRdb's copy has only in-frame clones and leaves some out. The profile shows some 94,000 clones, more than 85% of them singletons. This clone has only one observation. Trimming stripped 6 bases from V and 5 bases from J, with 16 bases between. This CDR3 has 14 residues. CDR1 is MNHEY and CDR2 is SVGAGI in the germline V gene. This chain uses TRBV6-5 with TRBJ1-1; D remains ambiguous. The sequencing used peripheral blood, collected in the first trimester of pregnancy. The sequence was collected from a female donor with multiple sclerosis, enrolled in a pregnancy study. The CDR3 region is CASRYTTDETEAFF. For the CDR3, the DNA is TGTGCCAGCAGATATACCACCGATGAGACTGAAGCTTTCTTT.